This T cell receptor (beta chain) stems from a study of CD8+ T cells in alopecia areata. RNA extraction was followed by reverse transcription into cDNA, which acted as the sequencing template. Sequenced by immunoSEQ multiplex PCR; TCRdb stores in-frame clones only, minus some. Among around 100,000 clones listed, 44% were seen once. The CDR3 extends over 13 amino acids. V was cut by 6 bases and J by 2 bases, with 11 bases left in between. CDR1 and CDR2 from the germline V gene are MDHEN and SYDVKM. Treatment defined: oral pan-JAK inhibitor, 5-10 mg twice daily. The chain joins TRBV28 to TRBJ2-7; no definite D call. The sample consisted of CD8+ T cells sorted from blood, taken at week 24, from a patient treated with tofacitinib. This clonotype originated in a human donor with alopecia areata. CDR3 DNA sequence: TGTGCCAGCAGCCGTGACTCCACCTACGAGCAGTACTTC. It specifies CASSRDSTYEQYF.